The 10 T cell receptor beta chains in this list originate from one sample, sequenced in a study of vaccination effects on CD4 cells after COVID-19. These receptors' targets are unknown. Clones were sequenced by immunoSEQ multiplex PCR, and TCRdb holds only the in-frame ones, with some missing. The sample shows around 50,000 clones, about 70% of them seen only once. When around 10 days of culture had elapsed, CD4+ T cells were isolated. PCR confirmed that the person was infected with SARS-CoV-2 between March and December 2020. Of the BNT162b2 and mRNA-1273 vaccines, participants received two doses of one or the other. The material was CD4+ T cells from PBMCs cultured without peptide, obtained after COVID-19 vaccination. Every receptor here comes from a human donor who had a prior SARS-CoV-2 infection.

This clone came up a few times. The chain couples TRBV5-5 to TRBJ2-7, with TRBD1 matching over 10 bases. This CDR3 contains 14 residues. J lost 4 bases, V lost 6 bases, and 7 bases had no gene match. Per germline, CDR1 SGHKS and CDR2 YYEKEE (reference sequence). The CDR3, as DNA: TGTGCCAGCATCAAGGGACAGGGGTTGTACGAGCAGTACTTC. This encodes CASIKGQGLYEQYF.

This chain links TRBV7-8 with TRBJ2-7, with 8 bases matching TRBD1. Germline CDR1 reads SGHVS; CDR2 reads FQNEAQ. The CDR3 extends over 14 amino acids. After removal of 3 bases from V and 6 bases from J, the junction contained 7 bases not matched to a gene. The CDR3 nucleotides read TGTGCCAGCAGCTTCACCCAGGGGGCTAGCGAGCAGTACTTC. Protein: CASSFTQGASEQYF.

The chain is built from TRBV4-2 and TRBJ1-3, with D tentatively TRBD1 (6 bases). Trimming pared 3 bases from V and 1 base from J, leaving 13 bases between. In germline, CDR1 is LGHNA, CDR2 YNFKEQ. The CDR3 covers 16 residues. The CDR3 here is CASSHQGIRSGNTIYF. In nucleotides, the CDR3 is TGTGCCAGCAGCCACCAGGGGATACGGTCTGGAAACACCATATATTTT.

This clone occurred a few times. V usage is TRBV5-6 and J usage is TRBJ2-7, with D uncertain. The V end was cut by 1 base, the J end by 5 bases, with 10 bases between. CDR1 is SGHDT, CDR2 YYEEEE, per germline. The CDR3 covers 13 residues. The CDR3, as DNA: TGTGCCAGCAGCTTGTGGCAGTCCCACGAGCAGTACTTC. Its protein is CASSLWQSHEQYF.

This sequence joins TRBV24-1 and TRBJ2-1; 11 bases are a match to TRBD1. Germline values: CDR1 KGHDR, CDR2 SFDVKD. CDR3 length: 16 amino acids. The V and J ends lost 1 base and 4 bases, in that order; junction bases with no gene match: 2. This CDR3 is CATSDLGTGGYNEQFF. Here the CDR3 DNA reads TGTGCCACCAGTGATTTAGGGACAGGGGGTTACAATGAGCAGTTCTTC.

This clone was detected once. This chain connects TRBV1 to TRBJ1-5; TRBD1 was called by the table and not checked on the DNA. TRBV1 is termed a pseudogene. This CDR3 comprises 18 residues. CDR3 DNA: TGCACCAGCAGCCAAGATCTTGCTCAGGGGCCCAGCCATCAGCCCCAGCATTTT. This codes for CTSSQDLAQGPSHQPQHF.

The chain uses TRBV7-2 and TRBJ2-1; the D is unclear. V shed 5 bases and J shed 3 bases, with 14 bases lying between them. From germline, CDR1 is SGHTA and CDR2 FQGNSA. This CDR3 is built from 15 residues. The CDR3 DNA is TGTGCCAGCAGCCTCCTCGCCGGAATCTACAATGAGCAGTTCTTC. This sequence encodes CASSLLAGIYNEQFF.

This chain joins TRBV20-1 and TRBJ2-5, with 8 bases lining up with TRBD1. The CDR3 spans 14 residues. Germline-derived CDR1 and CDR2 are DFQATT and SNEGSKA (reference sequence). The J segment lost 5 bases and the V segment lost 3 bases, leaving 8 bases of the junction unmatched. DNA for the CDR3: TGCAGTGCTAGTAAACAGGGGGTGACGGAGACCCAGTACTTC. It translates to CSASKQGVTETQYF.

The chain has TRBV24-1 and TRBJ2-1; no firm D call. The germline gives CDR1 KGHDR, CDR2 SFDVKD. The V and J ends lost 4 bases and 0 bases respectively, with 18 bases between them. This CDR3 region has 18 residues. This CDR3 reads CATSDPPGPFSSYNEQFF. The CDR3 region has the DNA TGTGCCACCAGTGACCCTCCTGGGCCATTTAGCTCCTACAATGAGCAGTTCTTC.

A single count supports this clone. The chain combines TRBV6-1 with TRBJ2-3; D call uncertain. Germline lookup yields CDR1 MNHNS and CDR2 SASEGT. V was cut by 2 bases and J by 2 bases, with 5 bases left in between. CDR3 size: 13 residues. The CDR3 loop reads CASSETYTDTQYF. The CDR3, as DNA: TGTGCCAGCAGTGAAACCTACACAGATACGCAGTATTTT.